The 6 T cell receptor beta chains given below trace back to one sample, sequenced in a study of low-dose radiotherapy and immunotherapy resistance in tumors. The time point: before trial treatment. TRAV and TRBV primers primed cDNA for both TCRalpha and TCRbeta. TCR amplification ran 15 to 25 PCR cycles using constant-region and V-primer adapter primers. One entry per CDR3 protein results from TCRdb running MiXCR on the reads. The sample has nearly 95,000 distinct CDR3 sequences; 9% to 9.5% are singletons. Material: PBMCs, obtained before treatment. These receptors all come from a male donor with prostate cancer.

This clonotype was detected ten times or more. The chain uses TRBV23-1 and TRBJ2-2, with a possible D match to TRBD1 (5 bases). TRBV23-1 is classed as an ORF, of uncertain function. The CDR3 has 16 residues. The V and J ends lost 6 bases and 7 bases respectively, with 21 bases between them. Here the CDR3 reads CASRRGHGPDDGELFF. The CDR3 coding sequence is TGCGCCAGCAGACGCGGACATGGACCCGACGACGGGGAGCTGTTTTTT.

This clonotype was counted ten times or more. The chain links TRBV27 to TRBJ2-3, with 9 nucleotides matching TRBD2. With V trimmed by 6 bases and J by 7 bases, 14 bases remained unmatched. The CDR3 extends over 16 amino acids. Germline V CDR1 and CDR2: MNHEY, SMNVEV (reference sequence). CDR3 bases: TGTGCCAGCAGCACCCCATACGAGACTAGCGGTAATACGCAGTATTTT. Translation: CASSTPYETSGNTQYF.

The chain links TRBV28 to TRBJ2-7; D may be TRBD1 (7 bases). Germline CDR1 and CDR2: MDHEN and SYDVKM. This CDR3 region has 14 residues. The V end lost 9 bases, the J end lost 2 bases, and 17 bases lay between the germline ends. The chain's CDR3 is CASSKAGGPYEQYF. The DNA of the CDR3 is TGTGCCAGTAGTAAGGCAGGGGGGCCCTACGAGCAGTACTTC.

This clonotype was recorded at least ten times. The rearrangement links TRBV4-1 to TRBJ2-4; the match to TRBD2 covers 8 bases. The CDR3 has 13 residues. J lost 5 bases, V lost 4 bases, and 1 base had no gene match. CDR1 is MGHRA, CDR2 YSYEKL, per germline. The CDR3 protein is CASSPGGENIQYF. CDR3 bases: TGCGCCAGCAGCCCCGGGGGGGAAAACATTCAGTACTTC.

This clonotype was counted ten times or more. The V call is TRBV29-1, the J call TRBJ2-1; 10 nucleotides align to TRBD2. The CDR3 is made up of 12 amino acids. Germline assignment: CDR1 SQVTM and CDR2 ANQGSEA. Germline trimming cut 6 bases from V and 4 bases from J; bases unmatched to any gene: 0. CDR3 region: CSVAGGYNEQFF. DNA of the CDR3: TGCAGCGTAGCGGGAGGGTACAATGAGCAGTTCTTC.

This clonotype showed up many times. This sequence joins TRBV29-1 and TRBJ1-1, with 7 bases fitting TRBD1. Germline V CDR1 and CDR2: SQVTM, ANQGSEA. This CDR3 has 13 amino acids. Trimming removed 5 bases from V and 1 base from J; junction bases left unmatched: 4. CDR3 sequence reads: CSVIRTGNTEAFF. CDR3 DNA sequence: TGCAGCGTTATACGGACAGGGAACACTGAAGCTTTCTTT.